The clone carrying this TCR beta chain was recorded once. The antigen is unknown. MiXCR, run by TCRdb on the RT-PCR reads, gives a single entry per CDR3 protein. This repertoire shows roughly 710,000 distinct CDR3 sequences, around 15% found once; its top ten account for about 7.4%. The data stem from a study of response to subunit inactivated influenza vaccine. Study results and limitations: Authors suggested seasonal influenza vaccinations each recruit few new T cells.

The CDR3 totals 11 residues. Germline V gene data show CDR1 as SQVTM and CDR2 as ANQGSEA. The ends were cut back, 4 bases at V and 3 bases at J, with 6 bases in the middle. The sample in question was PBMCs from blood, obtained approximately 15 days before vaccination. The TCR was taken from a man aged 45-65 years who received an inactivated influenza vaccine. This chain uses TRBV29-1 with TRBJ1-2; D is unclear. This chain's CDR3 is CSVVKDYGYTF. CDR3 nucleotides: TGCAGCGTTGTAAAGGACTATGGCTACACCTTC.